Each of the 18 T cell receptor beta chains below was sequenced from the same sample in a study of blood T cells in healthy people across ages. Using a J-beta primer mix together with a sample-barcoded 5' primer, a second PCR was run for roughly 7 to 12 cycles. TCRdb recomputed calls from the 5' RACE reads with MiXCR, one row per CDR3 protein. The sample carries 1,100,000 or so distinct CDR3 sequences, 45% recorded once. Specimen: blood. These receptors were collected from a woman aged 55 to 70 in good health.

The J gene is TRBJ1-5, the V gene TRBV5-1; possible D gene TRBD1, 5 bases. CDR3 length: 16 residues. V lost 0 bases to trimming and J lost 3 bases, with 13 bases between them. The germline gives CDR1 SGHRS, CDR2 YFSETQ. CDR3 amino acids: CASSLVGGAANQPQHF. Written as DNA, the CDR3 is TGCGCCAGCAGCTTGGTCGGGGGAGCGGCCAATCAGCCCCAGCATTTT.

The sample holds a few counts of this clonotype. The chain joins TRBV14 to TRBJ2-5, with TRBD1 matching 7 bases. The germline CDR1 and CDR2 sequences are SGHDN and FVKESK. Trimming cost V 3 bases and J 1 base; bases outside gene matches: 11. The CDR3 has 17 amino acids. CDR3 amino acids: CASSHLGQTVIQETQYF. DNA for the CDR3: TGTGCCAGCAGCCACCTGGGACAGACGGTCATCCAAGAGACCCAGTACTTC.

This clonotype was found once. The rearrangement uses TRBV19 and TRBJ2-2; D remains ambiguous. The V end lost 6 bases, the J end lost 5 bases, and 10 bases lay between the germline ends. The CDR3 is 13 amino acids. Looked up from germline, CDR1 is LNHDA and CDR2 is SQIVND (reference sequence). The CDR3 sequence: CASSGFTTGELFF. Here the CDR3 DNA reads TGTGCCAGTAGCGGTTTCACAACCGGGGAGCTGTTTTTT.

The rearrangement uses TRBV6-1 and TRBJ2-2; D possibly corresponds to TRBD2 (6 bases). The germline V gene encodes CDR1 MNHNS and CDR2 SASEGT. The length of the CDR3 is 16 residues. V dropped 4 bases and J dropped 6 bases, with 18 bases sitting between them. In DNA, the CDR3 is TGTGCCAGCAGTGGTTTCCAGCGGGCGGCTCCCGGGGAGCTGTTTTTT. Translation: CASSGFQRAAPGELFF.

This clonotype was detected a few times. CDR3 DNA sequence: TGTGCCAGCAGCGACCTCAAAGCGGGGGCCTCCTACGAGCAGTACTTC. Its translation: CASSDLKAGASYEQYF. The chain carries TRBV7-9 and TRBJ2-7; 8 bases agree with TRBD2. The CDR3 has 16 amino acids. The V gene's germline CDR1 is SEHNR and CDR2 FQNEAQ (reference sequence). The ends lost 5 bases at V and 0 bases at J; junction bases unmatched: 9.

This clonotype was detected only once. This chain connects TRBV5-1 to TRBJ2-1; the match to TRBD2 covers 13 bases. CDR1 and CDR2 from the germline V gene are SGHRS and YFSETQ. The V segment lost 2 bases and the J segment 15 bases; nucleotides outside the gene matches: 26. This CDR3 contains 20 residues. CDR3 amino acids: CASSLWTGGATSGGRLGGFF. As DNA, the CDR3 is TGCGCCAGCAGCTTATGGACAGGGGGCGCGACTAGCGGGGGGAGGCTCGGTGGGTTCTTC.

The genes are TRBV5-1 and TRBJ2-1, with D perhaps TRBD2 (6 bases). The CDR3 loop spans 16 amino acids. Germline CDR1 reads SGHRS; CDR2 reads YFSETQ. V dropped 4 bases and J dropped 7 bases, with 21 bases sitting between them. In DNA form, the CDR3 reads TGCGCCAGCAGCCTTGGAGGGGCTAGTCCCACAAATGAGCAGTTCTTC. This gives the protein CASSLGGASPTNEQFF.

The rearrangement joins TRBV2 to TRBJ2-3; TRBD2 agrees at 11 bases. Looked up from germline, CDR1 is SNHLY and CDR2 is FYNNEI. J lost 4 bases, V lost 5 bases, and 5 bases had no gene match. The CDR3 sequence is 15 residues long. The CDR3 DNA reads as TGTGCCAGCAGTCTTAGCGGGAGGGTTTCAGATACGCAGTATTTT. As protein: CASSLSGRVSDTQYF.

This clonotype has a handful of counts. The gene calls are TRBV3-1 and TRBJ2-7; D is perhaps TRBD1 (5 bases). Germline assignment: CDR1 LGHDT and CDR2 YNNKEL (reference sequence). The CDR3 has 16 amino acids. V was pared by 3 bases and J by 2 bases, with 17 bases between. The CDR3 sequence: CASSHGRAGPTYEQYF. As DNA, the CDR3 is TGTGCCAGCAGCCATGGGCGAGCAGGGCCGACCTACGAGCAGTACTTC.

The V call is TRBV3-1, the J call TRBJ2-5; no reliable D call. The J call may be in error: the DNA end matches TRBJ2-1 better. From germline, CDR1 is LGHDT and CDR2 YNNKEL (reference sequence). The CDR3 runs to 15 residues. CDR3 bases: TGTGCCAGCAGCCAAGCTGACCTTACCCCAGAGACCCAGTTCTTC. It is translated as CASSQADLTPETQFF.

This clonotype was picked up a small number of times. V and J are TRBV25-1 and TRBJ2-1, with TRBD2 identical over 7 bases. There are 14 residues in the CDR3. J was trimmed by 9 bases and V by 6 bases; bases with no gene match: 11. Looked up from germline, CDR1 is MGHDK and CDR2 is SYGVNS. The CDR3 coding sequence is TGTGCCAGCAGCATCGGGGGGAGCGCCGGTGAGCAGTTCTTC. It specifies CASSIGGSAGEQFF.

Comment on this clonotype: This could be a read error, since a much larger clone is one nucleotide away. CDR3 amino acids: CSVGVTSGANVLTF. In DNA, the CDR3 is TGCAGCGTTGGGGTCACCTCTGGGGCCAACGTCCTGACTTTC. The genes are TRBV29-1 and TRBJ2-6; D not resolved. Germline V gene data show CDR1 as SQVTM and CDR2 as ANQGSEA. V shed 4 bases and J shed 0 bases, with 7 bases lying between them. The CDR3 extends over 14 amino acids.

V and J are TRBV27 and TRBJ2-5; D gene ambiguous. The end of the DNA aligns better with TRBJ2-7, so the J call may be wrong. The CDR3 totals 13 residues. CDR1 is MNHEY, CDR2 SMNVEV, per germline (reference sequence). The CDR3, as DNA: TGTGCCAGCACCCAACACGTGCGCTACGAGCAGTACTTC. This codes for CASTQHVRYEQYF.

V and J are TRBV3-1 and TRBJ1-2; TRBD1 aligns across 7 bases. V lost 3 bases and J lost 6; bases outside the gene matches: 10. Per the germline V gene, CDR1 is LGHDT and CDR2 is YNNKEL (reference sequence). The CDR3 runs to 15 residues. The chain's CDR3 is CASSHRRPDRNGYTF. The DNA of the CDR3 is TGTGCCAGCAGCCACCGAAGACCGGACAGGAATGGCTACACCTTC.

The chain links TRBV7-7 to TRBJ2-5; the match to TRBD2 covers 7 bases. The CDR3 is made up of 15 amino acids. V lost 5 bases, J lost 3 bases, and 9 bases stayed unmatched. Germline CDR1 reads SSHAT; CDR2 reads FNYEAQ (reference sequence). CDR3 residues: CASSLRLADKETQYF. The CDR3 coding sequence is TGTGCCAGCAGCCTAAGACTAGCAGATAAAGAGACCCAGTACTTC.

In regard to this clonotype: The junction departs from germline at one end; a sequencing error may be responsible. The chain uses TRBV5-1 and TRBJ2-5; 8 bases are shared with TRBD1. The germline CDR1 and CDR2 sequences are SGHRS and YFSETQ. The CDR3 totals 14 residues. This CDR3 reads CVSFGQGNQETQYF. As DNA, the CDR3 is TGCGTCAGCTTCGGACAGGGTAACCAAGAGACCCAGTACTTC.

The chain recombines TRBV5-1 with TRBJ2-7; 8 bases are a match to TRBD1. This CDR3 is 17 amino acids long. Germline CDR1 reads SGHRS; CDR2 reads YFSETQ. The V segment lost 4 bases and the J segment 7 bases; nucleotides outside the gene matches: 19. The DNA for the CDR3 is TGCGCCAGCAGCACCCGGACAGGGAGAGTGACCTACAATGAGCAGTACTTC. Its translation is CASSTRTGRVTYNEQYF.

The chain combines TRBV29-1 with TRBJ2-3, with D possibly TRBD1 on 6 matching bases. The germline V and J ends were trimmed by 3 bases and 4 bases, with 17 bases remaining between them. This CDR3 region has 15 residues. Per germline, CDR1 SQVTM and CDR2 ANQGSEA. CDR3 loop: CSVEAWTEVSDTQYF. The CDR3 DNA reads as TGCAGCGTTGAGGCGTGGACAGAGGTTTCAGATACGCAGTATTTT.